The clone carrying this TCR beta chain was seen more than once but under ten times. V gave up 0 bases and J gave up 4 bases, with 12 bases separating them. CDR3 length equals 14 residues. CDR1 and CDR2 from the germline V gene are DFQATT and SNEGSKA (reference sequence). The source of the sample is a study of blood T cells in healthy people across ages. The donors, aged roughly 6 to 90, were healthy Caucasians from Russia. PCR was performed a second time for roughly 7 to 12 cycles using a sample-barcoded 5' primer and a J-beta primer mix. From the 5' RACE reads, TCRdb called clonotypes with MiXCR, one entry per CDR3 protein. The sample includes some 1.7 million distinct CDR3 sequences, about 28% of them seen just once.

This chain connects TRBV20-1 to TRBJ2-5, with unresolved D. This clonotype was obtained from a woman aged 25 to 39 in good health. Sequenced input: blood. The CDR3 DNA is TGCAGTGCTAGAGATGTGGGCCAGACAGAGACCCAGTACTTC. It translates to CSARDVGQTETQYF.